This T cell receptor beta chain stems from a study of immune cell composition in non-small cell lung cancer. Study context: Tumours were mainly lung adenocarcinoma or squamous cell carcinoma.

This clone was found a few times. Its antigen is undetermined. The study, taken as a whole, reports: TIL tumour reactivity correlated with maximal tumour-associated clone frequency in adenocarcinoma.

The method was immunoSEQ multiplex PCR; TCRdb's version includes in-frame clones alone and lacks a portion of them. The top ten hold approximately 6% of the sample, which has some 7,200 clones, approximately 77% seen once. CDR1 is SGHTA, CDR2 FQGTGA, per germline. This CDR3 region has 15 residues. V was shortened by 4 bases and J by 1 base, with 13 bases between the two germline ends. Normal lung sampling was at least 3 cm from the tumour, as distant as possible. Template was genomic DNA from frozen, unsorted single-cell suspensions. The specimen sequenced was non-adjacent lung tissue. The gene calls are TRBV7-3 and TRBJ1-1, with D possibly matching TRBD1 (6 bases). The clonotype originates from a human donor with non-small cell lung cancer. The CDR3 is CASSSGPTGNTEAFF. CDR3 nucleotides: TGTGCCAGCAGCTCCGGACCGACAGGGAACACTGAAGCTTTCTTT. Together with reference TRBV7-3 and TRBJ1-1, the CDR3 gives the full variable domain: GAGVSQTPSNKVTEKGKYVELRCDPISGHTALYWYRQSLGQGPEFLIYFQGTGAADDSGLPNDRFFAVRPEGSVSTLKIQRTERGDSAVYLCASSSGPTGNTEAFFGQGTRLTVV.